This TCR beta chain was identified during a study of blood T cell repertoires in COVID-19. Only in-frame clones appear in the TCRdb table, and some are missing; sequencing was by immunoSEQ multiplex PCR. The sample lists 150,000 to 200,000 clones, roughly nine tenths seen once, with 2% to 2.5% in the top ten. Residents of over 20 US areas, aged about 18 to 95 years, made up the participants. Input material: PBMCs or T cells enriched from blood (not recorded which). The receptor comes from a woman aged 40 to 55 with acute COVID-19.

CDR3 in amino acids: CASSRGSVYEQYF. The CDR3 bases are TGTGCCAGCAGCCGTGGTTCGGTTTACGAGCAGTACTTC. The chain employs TRBV6-5 and TRBJ2-7; no definite D call. V lost 6 bases to trimming and J lost 4 bases, with 13 bases between them. Germline V gives CDR1 MNHEY, CDR2 SVGAGI. The CDR3 runs to 13 residues.